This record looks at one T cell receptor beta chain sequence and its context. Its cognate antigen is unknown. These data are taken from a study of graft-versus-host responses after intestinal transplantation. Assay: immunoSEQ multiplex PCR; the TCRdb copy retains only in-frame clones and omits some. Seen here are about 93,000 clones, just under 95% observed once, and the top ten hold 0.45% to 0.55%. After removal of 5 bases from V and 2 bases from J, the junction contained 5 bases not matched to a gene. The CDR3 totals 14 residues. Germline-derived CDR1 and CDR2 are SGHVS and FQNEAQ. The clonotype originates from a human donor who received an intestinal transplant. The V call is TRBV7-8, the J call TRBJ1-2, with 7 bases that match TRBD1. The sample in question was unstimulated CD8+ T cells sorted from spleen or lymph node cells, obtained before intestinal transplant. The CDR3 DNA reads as TGTGCCAGCAGCGCTGGGACAGAGAACTATGGCTACACCTTC. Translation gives CASSAGTENYGYTF.